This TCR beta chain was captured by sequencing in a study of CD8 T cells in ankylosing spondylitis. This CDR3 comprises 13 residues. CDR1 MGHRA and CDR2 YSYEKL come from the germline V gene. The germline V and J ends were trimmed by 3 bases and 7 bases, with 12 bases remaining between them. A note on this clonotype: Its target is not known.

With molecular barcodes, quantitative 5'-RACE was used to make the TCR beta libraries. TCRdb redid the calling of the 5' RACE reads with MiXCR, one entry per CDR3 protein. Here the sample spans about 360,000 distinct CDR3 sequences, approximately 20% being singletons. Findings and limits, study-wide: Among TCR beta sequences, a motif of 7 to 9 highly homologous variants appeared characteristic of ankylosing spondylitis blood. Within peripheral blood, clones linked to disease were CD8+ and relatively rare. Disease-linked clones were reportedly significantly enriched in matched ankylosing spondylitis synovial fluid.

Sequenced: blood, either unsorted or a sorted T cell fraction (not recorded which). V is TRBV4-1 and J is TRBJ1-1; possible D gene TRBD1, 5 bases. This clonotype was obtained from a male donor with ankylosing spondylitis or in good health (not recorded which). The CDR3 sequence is CASSQASGGEAFF. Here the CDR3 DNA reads TGCGCCAGCAGCCAGGCAAGCGGGGGTGAAGCTTTCTTT.